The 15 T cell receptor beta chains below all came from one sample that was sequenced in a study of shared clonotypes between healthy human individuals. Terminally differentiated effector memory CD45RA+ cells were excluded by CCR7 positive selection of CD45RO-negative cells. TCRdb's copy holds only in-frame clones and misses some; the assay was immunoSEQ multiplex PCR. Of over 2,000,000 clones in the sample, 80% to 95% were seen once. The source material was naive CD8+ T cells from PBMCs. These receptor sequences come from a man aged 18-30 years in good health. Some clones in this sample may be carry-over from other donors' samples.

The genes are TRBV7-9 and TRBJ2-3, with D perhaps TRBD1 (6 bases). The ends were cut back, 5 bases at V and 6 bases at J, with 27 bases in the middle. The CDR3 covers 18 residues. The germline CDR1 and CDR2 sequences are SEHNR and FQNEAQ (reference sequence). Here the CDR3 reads CASSPRGGRGTKADTQYF. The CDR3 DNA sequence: TGTGCCAGCAGCCCCAGGGGCGGAAGGGGCACGAAGGCGGATACGCAGTATTTT.

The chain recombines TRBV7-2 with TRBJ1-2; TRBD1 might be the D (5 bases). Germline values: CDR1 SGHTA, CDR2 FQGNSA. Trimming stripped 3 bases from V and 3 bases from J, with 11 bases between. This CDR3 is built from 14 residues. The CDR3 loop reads CASSFPRGDYGYTF. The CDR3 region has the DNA TGTGCCAGCAGCTTCCCCCGGGGGGACTATGGCTACACCTTC.

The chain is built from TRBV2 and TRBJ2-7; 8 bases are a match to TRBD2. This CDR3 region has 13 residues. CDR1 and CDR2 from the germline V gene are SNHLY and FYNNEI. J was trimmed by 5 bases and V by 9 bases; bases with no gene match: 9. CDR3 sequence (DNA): TGTGCCAGAGGGGTCGGGGGGGCCCACGAGCAGTACTTC. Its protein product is CARGVGGAHEQYF.

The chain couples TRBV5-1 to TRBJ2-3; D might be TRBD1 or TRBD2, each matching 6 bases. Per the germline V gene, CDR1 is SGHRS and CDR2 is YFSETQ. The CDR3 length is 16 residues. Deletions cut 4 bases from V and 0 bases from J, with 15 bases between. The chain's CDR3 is CASSPGGGTSTDTQYF. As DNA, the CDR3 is TGCGCCAGCAGCCCCGGAGGGGGGACTAGCACAGATACGCAGTATTTT.

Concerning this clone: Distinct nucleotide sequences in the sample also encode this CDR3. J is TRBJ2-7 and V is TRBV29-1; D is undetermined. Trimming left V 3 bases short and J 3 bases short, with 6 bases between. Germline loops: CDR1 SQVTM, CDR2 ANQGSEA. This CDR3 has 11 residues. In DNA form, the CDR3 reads TGCAGCGTTGATCTGGGCTACGAGCAGTACTTC. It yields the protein CSVDLGYEQYF.

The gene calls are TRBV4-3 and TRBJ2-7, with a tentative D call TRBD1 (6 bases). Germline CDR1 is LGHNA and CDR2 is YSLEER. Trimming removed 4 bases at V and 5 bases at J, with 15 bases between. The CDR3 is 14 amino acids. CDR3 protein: CASSPGTRTNEQYF. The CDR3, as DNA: TGCGCCAGCAGCCCCGGGACACGTACTAACGAGCAGTACTTC.

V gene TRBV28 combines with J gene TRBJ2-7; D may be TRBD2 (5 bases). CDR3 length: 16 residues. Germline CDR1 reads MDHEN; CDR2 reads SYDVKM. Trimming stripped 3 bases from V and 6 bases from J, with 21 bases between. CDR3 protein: CASSLVISRGWGEQYF. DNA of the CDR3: TGTGCCAGCAGTTTGGTAATTAGCCGGGGATGGGGCGAGCAGTACTTC. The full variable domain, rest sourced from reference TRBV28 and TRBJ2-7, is DVKVTQSSRYLVKRTGEKVFLECVQDMDHENMFWYRQDPGLGLRLIYFSYDVKMKEKGDIPEGYSVSREKKERFSLILESASTNQTSMYLCASSLVISRGWGEQYFGPGTRLTVT.

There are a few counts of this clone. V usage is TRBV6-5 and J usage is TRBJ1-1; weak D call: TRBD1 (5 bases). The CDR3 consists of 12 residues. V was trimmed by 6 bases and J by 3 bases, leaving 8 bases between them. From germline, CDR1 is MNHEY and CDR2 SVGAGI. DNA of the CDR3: TGTGCCAGCAGACGACAGTACACTGAAGCTTTCTTT. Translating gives CASRRQYTEAFF.

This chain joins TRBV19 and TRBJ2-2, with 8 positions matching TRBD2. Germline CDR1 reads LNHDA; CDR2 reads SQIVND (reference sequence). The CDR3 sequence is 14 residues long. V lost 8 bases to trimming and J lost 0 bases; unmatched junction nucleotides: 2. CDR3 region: CASGSGTNTGELFF. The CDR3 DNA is TGTGCCAGTGGTAGCGGGACGAACACCGGGGAGCTGTTTTTT. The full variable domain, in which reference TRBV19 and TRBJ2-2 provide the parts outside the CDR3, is DGGITQSPKYLFRKEGQNVTLSCEQNLNHDAMYWYRQDPGQGLRLIYYSQIVNDFQKGDIAEGYSVSREKKESFPLTVTSAQKNPTAFYLCASGSGTNTGELFFGEGSRLTVL.

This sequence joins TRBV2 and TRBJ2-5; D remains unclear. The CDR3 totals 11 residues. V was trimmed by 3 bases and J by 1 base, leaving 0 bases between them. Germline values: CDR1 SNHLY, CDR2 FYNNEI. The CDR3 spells CASSDQETQYF. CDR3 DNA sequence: TGTGCCAGCAGTGACCAAGAGACCCAGTACTTC.

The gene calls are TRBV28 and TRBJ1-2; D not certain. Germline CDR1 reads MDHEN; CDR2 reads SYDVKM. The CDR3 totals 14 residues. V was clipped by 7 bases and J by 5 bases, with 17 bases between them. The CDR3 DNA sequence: TGTGCCAGCATCGAATCGGGGAGAATGTATGGCTACACCTTC. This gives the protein CASIESGRMYGYTF.

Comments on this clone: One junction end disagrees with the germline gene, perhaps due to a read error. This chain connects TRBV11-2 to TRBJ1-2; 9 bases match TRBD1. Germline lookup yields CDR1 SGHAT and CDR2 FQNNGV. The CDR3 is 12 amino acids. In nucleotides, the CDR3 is TGTGCCAGCAGCTTAGACCCCGGGACAGGGACGTTC. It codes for CASSLDPGTGTF.

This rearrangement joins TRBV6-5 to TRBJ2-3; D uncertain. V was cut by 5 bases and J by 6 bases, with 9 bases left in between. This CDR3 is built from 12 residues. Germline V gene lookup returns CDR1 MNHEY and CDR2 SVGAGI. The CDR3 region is CASSPPSDTQYF. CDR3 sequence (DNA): TGTGCCAGCAGTCCCCCTTCGGATACGCAGTATTTT.

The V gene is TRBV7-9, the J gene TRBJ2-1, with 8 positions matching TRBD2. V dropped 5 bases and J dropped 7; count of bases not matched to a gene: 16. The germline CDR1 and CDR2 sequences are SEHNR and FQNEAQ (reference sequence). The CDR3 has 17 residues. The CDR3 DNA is TGTGCCAGCAGCCCCGGGGGAGGACTAGCATTTGGGAATGAGCAGTTCTTC. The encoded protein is CASSPGGGLAFGNEQFF.

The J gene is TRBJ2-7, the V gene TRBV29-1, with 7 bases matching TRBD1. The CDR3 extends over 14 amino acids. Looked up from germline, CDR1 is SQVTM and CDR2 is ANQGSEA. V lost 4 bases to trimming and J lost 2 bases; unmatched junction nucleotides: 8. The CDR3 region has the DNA TGCAGCGTTGTCCCTGTGACAGGGACCTACGAGCAGTACTTC. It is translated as CSVVPVTGTYEQYF.